The source of this T cell receptor beta chain is a study of patients and donors after allogeneic stem cell transplantation. The CDR3 sequence is 13 residues long. With V trimmed by 5 bases and J by 0 bases, 4 bases remained unmatched. CDR1 DFQATT and CDR2 SNEGSKA come from the germline V gene (reference sequence). A single record per CDR3 protein comes from TCRdb applying MiXCR to the RT-PCR reads. The sample has some 880,000 distinct CDR3 sequences; about a sixth are singletons. This clonotype was obtained from a human donor who was either an allogeneic HSCT recipient or a stem cell or donor lymphocyte infusion donor (not recorded which). It is not recorded whose cells these are; they may come from a transplant donor. The specimen sequenced was blood, either unsorted or a sorted T cell fraction (not recorded which). The V call is TRBV20-1, the J call TRBJ2-7, with TRBD1 identical over 7 bases. CDR3 region: CSAGDSASYEQYF. Here the CDR3 DNA reads TGCAGTGCTGGGGACAGTGCCTCCTACGAGCAGTACTTC.